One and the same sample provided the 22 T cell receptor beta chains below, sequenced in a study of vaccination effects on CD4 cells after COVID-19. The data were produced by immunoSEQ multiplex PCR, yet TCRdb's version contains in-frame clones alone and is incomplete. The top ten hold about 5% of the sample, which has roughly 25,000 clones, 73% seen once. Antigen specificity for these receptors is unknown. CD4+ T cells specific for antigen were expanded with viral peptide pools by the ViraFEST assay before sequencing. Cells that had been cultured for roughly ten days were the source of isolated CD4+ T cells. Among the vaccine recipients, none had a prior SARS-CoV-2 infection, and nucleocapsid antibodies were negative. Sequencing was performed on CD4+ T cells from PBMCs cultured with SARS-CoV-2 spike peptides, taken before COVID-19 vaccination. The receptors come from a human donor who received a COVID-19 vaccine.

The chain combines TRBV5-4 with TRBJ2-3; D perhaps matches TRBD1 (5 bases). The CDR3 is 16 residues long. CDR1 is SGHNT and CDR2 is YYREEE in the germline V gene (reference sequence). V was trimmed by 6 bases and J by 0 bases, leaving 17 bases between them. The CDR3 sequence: CASTLRRAGSTDTQYF. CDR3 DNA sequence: TGTGCCAGCACCCTCCGGAGAGCAGGGAGCACAGATACGCAGTATTTT.

The CDR3 protein is CASISGTPYNEQFF. The DNA for the CDR3 is TGTGCCAGCATCTCCGGGACTCCTTACAATGAGCAGTTCTTC. The chain employs TRBV6-5 and TRBJ2-1, with D perhaps matching TRBD2 (6 bases). The CDR3 is made up of 14 amino acids. Germline values: CDR1 MNHEY, CDR2 SVGAGI. V lost 7 bases and J 4 bases, leaving 14 bases between the germline ends.

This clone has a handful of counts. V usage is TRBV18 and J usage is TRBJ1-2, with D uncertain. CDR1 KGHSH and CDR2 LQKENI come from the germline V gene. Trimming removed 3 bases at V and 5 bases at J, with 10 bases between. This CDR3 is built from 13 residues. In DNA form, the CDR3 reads TGTGCCAGCTCACCTACCCAGAGGTATGGCTACACCTTC. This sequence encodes CASSPTQRYGYTF.

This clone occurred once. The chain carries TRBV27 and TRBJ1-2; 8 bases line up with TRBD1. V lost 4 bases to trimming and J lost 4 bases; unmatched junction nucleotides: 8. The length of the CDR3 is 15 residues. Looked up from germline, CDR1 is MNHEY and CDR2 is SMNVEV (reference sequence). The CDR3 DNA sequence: TGTGCCAGCAGTTGGGGGGGTACAGGGGGCTATGGCTACACCTTC. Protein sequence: CASSWGGTGGYGYTF.

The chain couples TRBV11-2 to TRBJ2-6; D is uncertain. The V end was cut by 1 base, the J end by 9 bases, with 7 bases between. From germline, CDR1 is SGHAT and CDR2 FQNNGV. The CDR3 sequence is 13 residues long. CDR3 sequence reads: CASSLGRSNVLTF. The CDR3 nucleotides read TGTGCCAGCAGCTTAGGTCGAAGCAACGTCCTGACTTTC.

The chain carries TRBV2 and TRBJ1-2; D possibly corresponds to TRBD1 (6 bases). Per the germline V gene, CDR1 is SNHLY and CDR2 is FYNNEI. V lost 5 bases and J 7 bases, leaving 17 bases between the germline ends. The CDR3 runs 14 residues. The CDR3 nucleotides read TGTGCCAGCAGTCTGGACAGTCGTTCACCTGGCTACACCTTC. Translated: CASSLDSRSPGYTF.

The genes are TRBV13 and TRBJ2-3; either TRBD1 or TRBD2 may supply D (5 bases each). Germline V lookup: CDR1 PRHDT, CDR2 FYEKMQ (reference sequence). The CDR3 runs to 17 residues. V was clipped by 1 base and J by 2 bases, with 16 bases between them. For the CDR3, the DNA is TGTGCCAGCAGCTTAGCCTCCGGGACCCCCTCCACAGATACGCAGTATTTT. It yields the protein CASSLASGTPSTDTQYF.

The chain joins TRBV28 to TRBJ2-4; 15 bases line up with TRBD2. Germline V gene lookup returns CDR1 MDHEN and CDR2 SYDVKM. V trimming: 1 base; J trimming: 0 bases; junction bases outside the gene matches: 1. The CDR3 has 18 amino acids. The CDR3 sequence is CASSLSGLAGGAKNIQYF. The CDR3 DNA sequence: TGTGCCAGCAGTTTATCGGGACTAGCGGGAGGAGCCAAAAACATTCAGTACTTC.

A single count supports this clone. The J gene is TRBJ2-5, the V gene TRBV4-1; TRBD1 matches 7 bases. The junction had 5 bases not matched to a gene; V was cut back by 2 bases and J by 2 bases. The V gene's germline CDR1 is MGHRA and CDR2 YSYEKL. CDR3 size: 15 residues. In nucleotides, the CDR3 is TGCGCCAGCAGCCAAACCCAGGGGGTTCAAGAGACCCAGTACTTC. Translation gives CASSQTQGVQETQYF.

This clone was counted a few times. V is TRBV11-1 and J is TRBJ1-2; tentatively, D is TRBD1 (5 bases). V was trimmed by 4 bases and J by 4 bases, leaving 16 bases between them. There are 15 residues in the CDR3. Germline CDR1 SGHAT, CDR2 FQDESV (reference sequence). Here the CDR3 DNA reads TGTGCCAGCAGCTCAACTCCGGGACTAGTCTATGGCTACACCTTC. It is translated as CASSSTPGLVYGYTF.

CDR3 DNA sequence: TGCGCCAGCAGCTTGGACCCCTCGAGCTCCTACAATGAGCAGTTCTTC. Its translation is CASSLDPSSSYNEQFF. The chain combines TRBV5-1 with TRBJ2-1; D unclear. The CDR3 sequence is 16 residues long. The germline CDR1 and CDR2 sequences are SGHRS and YFSETQ. Trimming took off 0 bases at V and 0 bases at J, with 10 bases between the two ends.

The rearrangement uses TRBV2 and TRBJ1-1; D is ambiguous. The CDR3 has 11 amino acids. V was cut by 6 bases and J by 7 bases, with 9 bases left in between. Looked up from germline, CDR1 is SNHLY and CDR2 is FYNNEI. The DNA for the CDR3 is TGTGCCAGCAGGCGAGAAGTTGAAGCTTTCTTT. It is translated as CASRREVEAFF.

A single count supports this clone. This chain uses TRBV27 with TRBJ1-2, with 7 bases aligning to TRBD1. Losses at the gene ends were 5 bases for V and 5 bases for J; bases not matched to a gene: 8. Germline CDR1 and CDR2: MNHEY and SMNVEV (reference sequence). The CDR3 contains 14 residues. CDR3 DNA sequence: TGTGCCAGCAGTAGGAGGGGGCGGTCATATGGCTACACCTTC. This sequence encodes CASSRRGRSYGYTF.

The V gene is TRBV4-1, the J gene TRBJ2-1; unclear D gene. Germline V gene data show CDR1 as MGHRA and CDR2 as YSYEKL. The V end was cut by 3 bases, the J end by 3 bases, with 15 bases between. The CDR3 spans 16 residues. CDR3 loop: CASSQGSASNYNEQFF. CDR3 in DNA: TGCGCCAGCAGCCAGGGTTCGGCGTCCAACTACAATGAGCAGTTCTTC.

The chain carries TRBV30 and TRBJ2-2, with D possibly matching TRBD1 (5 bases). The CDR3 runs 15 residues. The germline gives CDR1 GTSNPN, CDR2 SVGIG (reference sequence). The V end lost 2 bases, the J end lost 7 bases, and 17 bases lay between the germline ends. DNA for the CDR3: TGTGCCTGGAGTCCCCGTGACAGACGACTCGGGGAGCTGTTTTTT. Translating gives CAWSPRDRRLGELFF.

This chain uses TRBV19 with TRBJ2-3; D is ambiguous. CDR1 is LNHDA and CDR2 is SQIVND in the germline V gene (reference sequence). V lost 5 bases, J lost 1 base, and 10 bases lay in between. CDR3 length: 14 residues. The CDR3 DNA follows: TGTGCCAGTAGTGTGCCGGGCGGCACAGATACGCAGTATTTT. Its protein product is CASSVPGGTDTQYF.

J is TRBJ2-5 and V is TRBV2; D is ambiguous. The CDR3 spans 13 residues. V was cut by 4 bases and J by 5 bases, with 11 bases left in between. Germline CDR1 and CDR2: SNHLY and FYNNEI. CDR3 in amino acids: CASSVYRGETQYF. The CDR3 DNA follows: TGTGCCAGCAGTGTTTACAGAGGCGAGACCCAGTACTTC.

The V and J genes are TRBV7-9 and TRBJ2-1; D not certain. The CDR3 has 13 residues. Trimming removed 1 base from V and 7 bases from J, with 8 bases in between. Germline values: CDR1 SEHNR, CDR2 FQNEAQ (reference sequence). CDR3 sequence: CASSLDSVNEQFF. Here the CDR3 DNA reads TGTGCCAGCAGCTTAGATTCCGTTAATGAGCAGTTCTTC.

CDR3 nucleotide sequence: TGTGCCAGTTCACCAGGGGGACAGCTTGGCTACACCTTC. It is translated as CASSPGGQLGYTF. The chain is built from TRBV6-5 and TRBJ1-2, with 7 bases lining up with TRBD1. Per the germline V gene, CDR1 is MNHEY and CDR2 is SVGAGI. J was trimmed by 7 bases and V by 9 bases; bases with no gene match: 11. The CDR3 extends over 13 amino acids.

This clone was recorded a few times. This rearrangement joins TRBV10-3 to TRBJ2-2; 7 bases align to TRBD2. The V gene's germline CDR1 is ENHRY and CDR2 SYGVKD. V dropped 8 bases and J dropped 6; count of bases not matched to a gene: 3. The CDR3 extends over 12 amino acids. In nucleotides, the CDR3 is TGTGCCATCGGACTAGTTTCCGGGGAGCTGTTTTTT. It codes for CAIGLVSGELFF.

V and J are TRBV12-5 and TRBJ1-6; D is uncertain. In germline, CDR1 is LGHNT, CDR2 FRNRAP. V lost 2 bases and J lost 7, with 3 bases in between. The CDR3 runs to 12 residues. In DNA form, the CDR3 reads TGTGCTAGTGGTTTGAAAAATTCACCCCTCCACTTT. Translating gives CASGLKNSPLHF. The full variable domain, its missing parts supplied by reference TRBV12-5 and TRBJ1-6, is DARVTQTPRHKVTEMGQEVTMRCQPILGHNTVFWYRQTMMQGLELLAYFRNRAPLDDSGMPKDRFSAEMPDATLATLKIQPSEPRDSAVYFCASGLKNSPLHFGNGTRLTVT.

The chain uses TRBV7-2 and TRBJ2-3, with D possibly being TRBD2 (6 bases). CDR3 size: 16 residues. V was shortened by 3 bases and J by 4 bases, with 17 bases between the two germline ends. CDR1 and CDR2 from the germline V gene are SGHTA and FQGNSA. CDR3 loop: CASSLLLAVRSDTQYF. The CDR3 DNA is TGTGCCAGCAGCTTGCTCTTAGCGGTAAGGTCAGATACGCAGTATTTT. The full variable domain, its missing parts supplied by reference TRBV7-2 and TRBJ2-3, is GAGVSQSPSNKVTEKGKDVELRCDPISGHTALYWYRQSLGQGLEFLIYFQGNSAPDKSGLPSDRFSAERTGGSVSTLTIQRTQQEDSAVYLCASSLLLAVRSDTQYFGPGTRLTVL.